This T cell receptor (beta chain) comes out of a study of identical twins (dated by TCRdb to about 2016). Broadly, across the study: The study deep-sequenced TCR alpha and beta repertoires from monozygotic twins, unrelated adults of various ages and cord blood to test whether fetal clonotypes persist. Replicate twin experiments were performed at different times using different library preparation protocols to rule out contamination. Overall study outcomes, separate from this receptor: Because the same donors could not be followed over many years, conclusions were based on cross-sectional statistical analysis. Recombination models systematically underestimated out-of-frame TCR alpha sharing in monozygotic twins but agreed with sharing between unrelated individuals. Invariant T cells such as MAIT and iNKT could partly confound zero-insertion analyses, though diverse VJ usage argued against this for most clonotypes. Excess twin sharing in beta out-of-frame sequences was weaker because fewer shared sequences lowered the signal-to-noise ratio. Abundant cord blood beta clonotypes carried fewer insertions; young adult naive repertoires showed a weaker similar trend, while memory repertoires showed none. Compared with coincidental sharing between unrelated individuals, an excess of low generation-probability sequences was observed among out-of-frame TCR alpha sequences shared between twins.

As concerns this clonotype: The antigen it binds to is not known. Base qualities are not at hand, and no much larger clone is one base apart.

Spanning cysteine to phenylalanine, the CDR3 consists of 15 amino acids. This entry keeps only the CDR3 DNA: 45 bases, framed from base 1. After removal of 3 bases from V and 8 bases from J, the junction retains 8 bases not matched to a gene. The germline V gene sets CDR1 to SNHLY and CDR2 to FYNNEI. Every donor in the study was a healthy Caucasian. Three pairs of female monozygotic twins, all aged roughly 18 to 29 years, made up the twin cohort. The RNA used for TCR libraries was isolated from peripheral blood mononuclear cells. The method behind the library was 5' RACE. This sample was sequenced with an Illumina HiSeq 2000. A universal primer binding site was added through template switching, and the final cDNA carried a unique molecular identifier so that TCR cDNA molecules could be counted accurately. Specific primers in the conserved constant-segment region were used to synthesize first-strand cDNA for the TCR alpha and beta chains. To control for contamination, every cDNA library was double barcoded, receiving both a SMART-Mk sample barcode and Illumina barcodes. Two successive PCR steps introduced TruSeq adapter sequences along with Illumina sample barcodes. Sequencing of the TCR alpha and beta cDNA libraries was done on the Illumina HiSeq platform using custom primers. Concerning the study's data processing: MiGEC was used to process raw reads and extract unique molecular identifiers, and MiXCR was used to find CDR3 positions. For each individual, recombination models were inferred using an EM algorithm with the repgenHMM and IGoR tools. The analysis of shared clonotypes was done with the tcR package in R, with sharing normalized by the product of cloneset sizes. To study raw recombination free of thymic and clonal selection effects, out-of-frame nonproductive sequences were analyzed. TCRdb reprocessed the public reads (quality trimming at Q25 with fastp, clone calling with MiXCR) and kept in-frame beta chains. Rows merge per CDR3 protein into single entries with the most common DNA and genes. V and J calls and clone size were set by TCRdb, not the authors. The sample table records about 890,000 distinct CDR3 sequences; approximately 13% of these occur just once. The ten most abundant clones make up around 1.5% of the sample.

This sample also appeared in a second study, on yellow fever vaccine responses in identical twins. The other study reports the following: The T cell response to vaccination in identical twins was reported by the authors to appear partly convergent and partly personalized. The study precisely tracked vaccine-responding T cell clones in identical twins.

Sequenced input: PBMCs. The sequence was collected from a woman between 18 and 29 years old in good health. The chain uses TRBV2 and TRBJ2-1, with 9 central nucleotides matching TRBD2. The CDR3 in this case is CASSDGAGGPDEQFF. The bases read TGTGCCAGCAGTGATGGGGCGGGAGGGCCGGATGAGCAGTTCTTC.